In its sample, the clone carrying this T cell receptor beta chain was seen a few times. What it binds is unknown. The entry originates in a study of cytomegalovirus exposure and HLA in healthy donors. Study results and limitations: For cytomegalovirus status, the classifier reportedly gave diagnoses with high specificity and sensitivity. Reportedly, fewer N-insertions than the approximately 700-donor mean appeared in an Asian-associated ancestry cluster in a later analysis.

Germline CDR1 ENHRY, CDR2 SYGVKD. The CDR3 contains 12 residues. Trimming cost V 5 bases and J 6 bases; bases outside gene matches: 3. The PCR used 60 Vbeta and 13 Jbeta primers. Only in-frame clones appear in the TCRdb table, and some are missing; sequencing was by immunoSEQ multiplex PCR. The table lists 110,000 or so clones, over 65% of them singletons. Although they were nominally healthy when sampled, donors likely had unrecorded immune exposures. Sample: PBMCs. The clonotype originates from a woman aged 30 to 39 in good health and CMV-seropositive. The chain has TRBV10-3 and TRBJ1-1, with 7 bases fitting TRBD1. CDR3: CAISNTGAEAFF. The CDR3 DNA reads TGTGCCATCAGTAATACAGGGGCTGAAGCTTTCTTT.